This T cell receptor (beta chain) came from a study of blood T cell repertoires in COVID-19. Study-wide context: The origin of the acute and convalescent COVID-19 samples was the United States, Italy and Spain.

Original methodology: Reference gene primer amplification yielded estimated nucleated cell counts. The protocol was immunoSEQ multiplex PCR, while the TCRdb copy is restricted to in-frame clones and leaves out a portion. V and J calls and clone size follow that table, whereas D and trimming were derived from the DNA. The data show around 200,000 clones, with 80% to 90% seen just once and roughly 2.9% held by the top ten. Germline-derived CDR1 and CDR2 are SGDLS and YYNGEE. The CDR3 totals 15 residues. With V trimmed by 3 bases and J by 4 bases, 9 bases remained unmatched. The TCR was taken from a man in his fifties with active or convalescent COVID-19. V gene TRBV9 combines with J gene TRBJ1-2; 7 bases fit TRBD1. What was sequenced was peripheral blood. This CDR3 reads CASSETGQTVYGYTF. The DNA for the CDR3 is TGTGCCAGCAGCGAGACGGGACAGACCGTCTATGGCTACACCTTC.